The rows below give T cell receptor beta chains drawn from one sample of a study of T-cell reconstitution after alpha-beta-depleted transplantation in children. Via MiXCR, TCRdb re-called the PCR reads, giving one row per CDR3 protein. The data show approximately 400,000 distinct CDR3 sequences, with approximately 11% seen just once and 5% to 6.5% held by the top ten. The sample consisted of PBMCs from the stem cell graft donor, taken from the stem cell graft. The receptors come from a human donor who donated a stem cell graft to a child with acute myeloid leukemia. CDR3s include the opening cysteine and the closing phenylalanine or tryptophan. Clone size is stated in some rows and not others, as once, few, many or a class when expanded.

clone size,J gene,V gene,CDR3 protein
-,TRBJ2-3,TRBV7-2,CASSHIPLAGADTQYF
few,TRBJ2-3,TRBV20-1,CSARPGGDATDTQYF
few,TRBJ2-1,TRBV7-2,CASSWGGTGYPGNEQFF
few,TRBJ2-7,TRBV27,CASSQTGGLYEQYF
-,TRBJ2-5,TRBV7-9,CASSYPGTGQETQYF
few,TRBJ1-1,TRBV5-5,CASSLVGGWNTEAFF
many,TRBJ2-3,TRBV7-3,CASSPGTQDTQYF
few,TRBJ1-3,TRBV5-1,CASSKRGGSFSGNTIYF
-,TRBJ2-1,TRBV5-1,CASSPLDRVGEQFF
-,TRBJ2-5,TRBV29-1,CSVKLAIQETQYF
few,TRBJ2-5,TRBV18,CASSPPGGYQETQYF
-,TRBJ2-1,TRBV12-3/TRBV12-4,CASNNFGGQFF
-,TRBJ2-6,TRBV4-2,CASSRFWGGAQGANVLTF
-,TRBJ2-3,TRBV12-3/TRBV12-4,CASSFPTDTQYF
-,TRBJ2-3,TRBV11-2,CASSLEPLRTDTQYF
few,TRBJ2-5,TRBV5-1,CASSLDGGSQTQYF
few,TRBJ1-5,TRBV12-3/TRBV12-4,CASSSQGGDQPQHF
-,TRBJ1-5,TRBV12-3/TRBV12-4,CASSLAGGAVAQPQHF
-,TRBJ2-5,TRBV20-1,CSASGVQETQYF
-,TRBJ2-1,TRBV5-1,CASSPSQGFNEQFF
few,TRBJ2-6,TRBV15,CATSSVHSGANVLTF
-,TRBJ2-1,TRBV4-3,CASSQARSWEQFF
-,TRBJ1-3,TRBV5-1,CASSLETGLGNTIYF
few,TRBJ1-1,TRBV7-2,CASSPFWGRVDTEAFF